This T cell receptor (beta chain) is drawn from a study of beta chain features in type 1 diabetes. Study findings and constraints: In the patient group, naive, central memory and Treg TCRB repertoires seemed more alike than in the healthy donor group. Shorter TCRB CDR3s, moderately but significantly so, were found in Type 1 diabetes patients in all four CD4+ subsets.

Germline V gene lookup returns CDR1 MGHDK and CDR2 SYGVNS. Trimming took 3 bases from V and 8 from J; bases not matched to a gene: 6. The CDR3 length is 14 residues. What was sequenced were expressed TCRB transcripts, since all of the isolated RNA had been reverse transcribed. Sequenced naive, central memory and regulatory T cell samples produced an average of around 4 million reads. Assay: immunoSEQ multiplex PCR; the TCRdb copy retains only in-frame clones and omits some. The profile shows 400,000 to 500,000 clones, 14% of them singletons. This clone has just a few counts. What it binds is unknown. The rearrangement uses TRBV25-1 and TRBJ1-1, with 10 positions matching TRBD1. The material sequenced was naive CD4+ T cells from blood. This receptor was identified in a man under 40 in good health. CDR3 nucleotides: TGTGCCAGCAGTGAGCCGGGACAGGGGAGAGAAGCTTTCTTT. Protein: CASSEPGQGREAFF.